This T cell receptor (beta chain) was recorded in a study of T cell repertoires in cytomegalovirus infection. This clonotype showed up just a few times. TCRdb reanalysed the reads using MiXCR and keeps one entry per CDR3 protein. Here the sample spans 200,000 to 300,000 distinct CDR3 sequences, around 9% being singletons. Trimming took off 5 bases at V and 0 bases at J, with 6 bases between the two ends. The CDR3 contains 13 residues. Germline assignment: CDR1 MDHEN and CDR2 SYDVKM. The J gene is TRBJ2-3, the V gene TRBV28, with no clear D. The receptor's source is a human donor in good health (CMV status not recorded). Some clones in this sample may be carry-over from other donors' samples. Specimen: PBMCs. The chain's CDR3 is CASSTLSTDTQYF. CDR3 in DNA: TGTGCCAGCAGTACCCTGAGCACAGATACGCAGTATTTT.